Listed below are T cell receptor beta chains from one sample, sequenced in a study of blood T cell repertoires in COVID-19. Profiling relied on immunoSEQ multiplex PCR, and the TCRdb table lists in-frame clones only, not all of them. The profile shows over 120,000 clones, less than 80% of them singletons. Sequencing input: peripheral blood. Receptors originate from a woman older than 75 with active or convalescent COVID-19. Both conserved end residues are part of each CDR3. The order of the fields is V gene, J gene, clone size, D gene, CDR3 protein, CDR3 DNA. The D gene is left open where the match is weak. The size field is filled for only some rows; it gives once, few, many or a size class.

TRBV7-8	TRBJ2-5	NA	TRBD1	CASSSSPGGAAETQYF	TGTGCCAGCAGCTCGTCACCAGGGGGCGCGGCAGAGACCCAGTACTTC
TRBV28	TRBJ1-3	NA	NA	CASTVVGPGGNTIYF	TGTGCCAGCACCGTGGTGGGCCCGGGGGGAAACACCATATATTTT
TRBV24-1	TRBJ1-5	NA	NA	CATSGPSGGNQPQHF	TGTGCCACCAGTGGTCCCTCAGGGGGCAATCAGCCCCAGCATTTT
TRBV19	TRBJ2-1	NA	NA	CASSITPSSYNEQFF	TGTGCCAGTAGTATCACGCCGAGCTCCTACAATGAGCAGTTCTTC
TRBV20-1	TRBJ1-1	NA	NA	CSAHRRGAAFF	TGCAGTGCCCATCGGAGGGGAGCGGCTTTCTTT
TRBV27	TRBJ2-7	few	NA	CASRGNSYEQYF	TGTGCCAGTAGGGGAAACTCCTACGAGCAGTACTTC
TRBV30	TRBJ1-5	few	TRBD1	CAWSGQGFRRLDQPQHF	TGTGCCTGGAGTGGACAGGGGTTTCGCAGGTTGGATCAGCCCCAGCATTTT
TRBV6-5	TRBJ1-4	NA	TRBD1	CASRGQGNEKLFF	TGTGCCAGCAGGGGACAGGGTAATGAAAAACTGTTTTTT
TRBV7-3	TRBJ2-3	NA	NA	CASSSSPNTDTQYF	TGTGCCAGCAGCTCGTCACCTAACACAGATACGCAGTATTTT
TRBV27	TRBJ1-1	NA	TRBD1	CASSTAGGSLPVTEAFF	TGTGCCAGCAGTACCGCAGGGGGATCCCTACCAGTAACTGAAGCTTTCTTT
TRBV2	TRBJ1-2	NA	NA	CASSAASNYGYTF	TGTGCCAGCAGTGCAGCCTCTAACTATGGCTACACCTTC
TRBV7-8	TRBJ2-5	NA	NA	CASSSSPRSQETQYF	TGTGCCAGCAGCTCCTCTCCCAGGTCCCAAGAGACCCAGTACTTC
TRBV28	TRBJ1-2	NA	NA	CASSGHRDRGDTF	TGTGCCAGCAGTGGTCACCGGGACCGGGGGGACACCTTC
TRBV2	TRBJ1-1	NA	NA	CASRNPGNTEAFF	TGTGCCAGCAGAAACCCCGGGAACACTGAAGCTTTCTTT
TRBV6-5	TRBJ1-5	once	TRBD1	CANSQGVSQPQHF	TGTGCCAACTCTCAGGGGGTCAGTCAGCCCCAGCATTTT
TRBV15	TRBJ1-1	NA	TRBD1	CATSTRDRGPENTEAFF	TGTGCCACCAGCACACGGGACAGGGGACCCGAGAACACTGAAGCTTTCTTT
TRBV7-3	TRBJ2-3	NA	NA	CASSLTPQTNTDTQYF	TGTGCCAGCAGCTTAACTCCACAGACTAACACAGATACGCAGTATTTT
TRBV6-5	TRBJ2-5	NA	NA	CASTQGAGAYETQYF	TGTGCCAGCACTCAGGGGGCGGGGGCCTATGAGACCCAGTACTTC
TRBV3-1/TRBV3-2	TRBJ2-7	NA	TRBD1	CASSRIRDRAAYEQYF	TGTGCCAGCAGCCGAATCCGGGACAGGGCTGCCTACGAGCAGTACTTC
TRBV2	TRBJ1-4	NA	TRBD1	CATQSRQGAGKLFF	TGTGCCACCCAGTCCCGACAGGGGGCAGGAAAACTGTTTTTT
TRBV6-2/TRBV6-3	TRBJ2-7	NA	NA	CASSTGAYEQYF	TGTGCCAGCAGCACGGGGGCCTACGAGCAGTACTTC
TRBV10-2	TRBJ1-1	NA	TRBD1	CASSTNRGNSEAFF	TGCGCCAGCAGTACGAACAGGGGCAACTCTGAAGCTTTCTTT
TRBV7-2	TRBJ2-1	NA	NA	CASSLAEGYYNEQFF	TGTGCCAGCAGCTTAGCGGAGGGTTACTACAATGAGCAGTTCTTC
TRBV11-2	TRBJ1-1	NA	NA	CASSQMGEAFF	TGTGCCAGCAGTCAAATGGGAGAGGCTTTCTTT
TRBV7-2	TRBJ2-2	NA	TRBD2	CASSYYRTSGTGELFF	TGTGCCAGCAGCTACTACCGGACTAGCGGCACCGGGGAGCTGTTTTTT
TRBV19	TRBJ2-6	NA	NA	CASRTGTSGANVLTF	TGTGCCAGTCGCACAGGTACCTCTGGGGCCAACGTCCTGACTTTC
TRBV6-1	TRBJ1-1	NA	TRBD1	CASSDRQGSANTEAFF	TGTGCCAGCAGTGATAGACAGGGGTCAGCGAACACTGAAGCTTTCTTT
TRBV7-2	TRBJ2-5	NA	NA	CASSPGQRGTQYF	TGTGCCAGCAGCCCAGGACAAAGGGGGACCCAGTACTTC
TRBV11-1	TRBJ1-6	NA	TRBD1	CASSTGGFSPLHF	TGTGCCAGCAGCACAGGGGGTTTTTCACCCCTCCACTTT
TRBV5-1	TRBJ2-1	NA	NA	CASSLNSLYNEQFF	TGCGCCAGCAGCTTGAACAGTCTCTACAATGAGCAGTTCTTC
TRBV3-1/TRBV3-2	TRBJ2-1	NA	TRBD2	CASSYDLAGATGEQFF	TGTGCCAGCAGCTATGATTTAGCGGGGGCCACTGGTGAGCAGTTCTTC
TRBV5-4	TRBJ2-7	NA	TRBD1	CASSLGQGSYEQYF	TGTGCCAGCAGCTTGGGACAGGGTTCCTACGAGCAGTACTTC
TRBV6-2/TRBV6-3	TRBJ1-5	NA	NA	CASSYRRGPNQPQHF	TGTGCCAGCAGTTACCGGAGGGGCCCCAATCAGCCCCAGCATTTT
TRBV5-4	TRBJ2-3	NA	TRBD2	CASSLGTAGGRADTQYF	TGTGCCAGCAGCTTGGGCACGGCGGGGGGGCGGGCAGATACGCAGTATTTT
TRBV6-5	TRBJ2-5	once	TRBD1	CASSQGQGPPATQYF	TGTGCCAGCAGTCAGGGACAGGGGCCCCCAGCGACCCAGTACTTC
TRBV18	TRBJ1-4	NA	NA	CASSPTTANNEKLFF	TGTGCCAGCTCACCAACGACAGCCAATAATGAAAAACTGTTTTTT
TRBV18	TRBJ2-5	few	TRBD1	CASSNGQGAFETQYF	TGTGCCAGCTCGAACGGACAGGGGGCGTTTGAGACCCAGTACTTC
TRBV12-3/TRBV12-4	TRBJ1-1	few	TRBD1	CASLGQAITEAFF	TGTGCCAGCCTGGGACAGGCAATTACTGAAGCTTTCTTT
TRBV5-4	TRBJ2-2	NA	NA	CASTKDRKNTGELFF	TGTGCCAGCACCAAGGACAGAAAAAACACCGGGGAGCTGTTTTTT
TRBV10-3	TRBJ1-5	NA	NA	CAISEGVMSNQPQHF	TGTGCCATCAGTGAGGGAGTCATGAGCAATCAGCCCCAGCATTTT
TRBV7-9	TRBJ1-6	NA	NA	CASSPADGQYNSPLHF	TGTGCCAGCAGCCCAGCGGACGGCCAATATAATTCACCCCTCCACTTT
TRBV30	TRBJ1-5	NA	NA	CAWSVPNYGSNQPQHF	TGTGCCTGGAGTGTACCCAATTATGGCAGCAATCAGCCCCAGCATTTT
TRBV6-4	TRBJ1-1	NA	NA	CASSPSERDEAFF	TGTGCCAGCAGTCCCTCAGAGAGGGATGAAGCTTTCTTT
TRBV28	TRBJ1-4	NA	NA	CASSLGGAGNEKLFF	TGTGCCAGCAGCCTAGGGGGGGCGGGTAATGAAAAACTGTTTTTT
TRBV19	TRBJ2-1	many	NA	CASTQGIQHEQFF	TGTGCCAGTACTCAGGGCATACAACATGAGCAGTTCTTC
TRBV28	TRBJ1-1	NA	NA	CASSLSSRSTAEAFF	TGTGCCAGCAGTTTAAGTTCTCGGAGTACCGCTGAAGCTTTCTTT
TRBV25-1	TRBJ1-1	NA	TRBD1	CASSPPTGRPGSNTEAFF	TGTGCCAGCAGTCCCCCGACAGGGAGACCCGGGTCGAACACTGAAGCTTTCTTT
TRBV11-1	TRBJ1-1	NA	NA	CASSLDPRRNTEAFF	TGTGCCAGCAGCTTAGACCCCAGAAGGAACACTGAAGCTTTCTTT
TRBV5-1	TRBJ2-1	NA	NA	CASSFVRSEDEQFF	TGCGCCAGCAGCTTCGTAAGGAGCGAGGATGAGCAGTTCTTC
TRBV6-2/TRBV6-3	TRBJ1-2	NA	NA	CASSYSIRGYTF	TGTGCCAGCAGTTACTCGATTAGAGGCTACACCTTC
TRBV5-1	TRBJ2-2	NA	NA	CASSPGQPGELFF	TGCGCCAGCAGCCCGGGACAACCTGGGGAGCTGTTTTTT